This T cell receptor beta chain appears in the sequencing data of a study of OX40 agonist ivuxolimab in advanced cancers. With respect to the entire study: Ivuxolimab was a fully human IgG2 agonistic monoclonal antibody targeting the costimulatory receptor OX40 (CD134). Intravenous ivuxolimab was administered to patients every 2 weeks at six dose levels: 0.01, 0.1, 0.3, 1.5, 3 and 10 mg/kg. Of the approximately 53 patients in dose escalation, about 20 had hepatocellular carcinoma, some 15 had melanoma, 9 had renal cell carcinoma and 9 had head and neck cancer. The dose-escalation cohort was 82.7% male with a mean age of roughly 60 years, ranging from 23 to 79. Prior anti-PD-1, anti-PD-L1 or anti-CTLA-4 therapy was permitted, and approximately 40% of dose-escalation patients had received checkpoint inhibitors. Partial responses occurred in three dose-escalation patients: two with cutaneous melanoma and one with hepatocellular carcinoma. The point of sequencing TCRbeta in the periphery was to test whether ivuxolimab changed TCR sequence diversity and drove clonal T-cell expansion. The paper reports the monotherapy dose-escalation portion (N of about 54 patients) of the phase I ivuxolimab trial. What the authors observed across the whole study: Low levels of normalized T-cell clonal expansion were also seen in some patients who did not respond. The antigen specificity of the clonally expanded peripheral T cells was not determined. After ivuxolimab, expanded clones were on average more numerous among CD8+ T cells than among CD4+ T cells. In the 0.1-3.0 mg/kg groups, partial responders had among the lowest normalized peripheral clonal expansion, particularly in CD8+ T cells. Clonal expansion of both CD4+ and CD8+ blood T cells was observed from baseline to week 6 at doses 0.1 to 3.0 mg/kg.

The CDR3 runs 15 residues from the cysteine to the phenylalanine. CDR3 DNA only is kept here, 45 bases in frame from base 1. At the junction V is shortened by 4 bases and J by 5 bases, with 18 bases in between. CDR1 and CDR2, looked up from the germline V gene, are SGHAT and FQNNGV. For sequencing of the TCRbeta CDR3 region, genomic DNA was extracted from the sorted cells. The immunoSEQ Assay was used to sequence the TCRbeta CDR3 regions. Entries here come from immuneACCESS through TCRdb and include only in-frame sequences with V and J called. Some clones fail to appear in such tables; in the studies checked, an unresolved V gene covers under half of the shortfall, and the cause of the remainder is unknown. This sample holds 15,000 to 25,000 clones; about 77% were observed only once. The biggest ten clones account for 15% to 20% of the sample. About this clone itself: Its antigen is unknown. Base qualities are missing; no much larger clone stands one base away.

Patients with autoimmune disease history or receiving systemic immunosuppression were excluded from the trial. Peripheral blood for TCR sequencing was drawn from every dose cohort at baseline, at cycle 4 day 1 and at cycle 7 day 1. Samples were obtained from an open-label, multicenter, first-in-human phase I dose-escalation trial of ivuxolimab. Adults with locally advanced or metastatic head and neck squamous cell, hepatocellular, melanoma or renal cell carcinoma were enrolled in the trial. Before TCR sequencing, CD4+ T cells and CD8+ T cells were sorted from peripheral blood as separate populations.

The TCR was taken from an adult with an advanced solid tumor such as melanoma, head and neck, liver or kidney cancer. The sequence is built from TRBV11-2 and TRBJ2-7; matching of 6 bases hints at TRBD1 as the D gene. Sequenced here: CD4+ or CD8+ T cells sorted from blood, sampled in a trial of the OX40 agonist ivuxolimab. The CDR3 here reads CASSSTGSSLDEQYF. At the DNA level, the sequence is TGTGCCAGCAGCTCCACAGGGTCGAGTCTTGACGAGCAGTACTTC.